The subject of this entry is one T cell receptor beta chain. Its target is unknown. Time point here: sample taken at primary tumor resection. This entry comes from a study of spatial heterogeneity in lung cancer. About the research overall: Strong correlation linked TCR transcript counts in tumor regions to a T cell module score derived from matched bulk RNA-seq. Study outcomes and limitations: Counts that tracked tumor mutation counts were those of expanded intratumoral alpha and beta TCRs.

The CDR3 runs 15 residues. Germline CDR1 reads MNHNS; CDR2 reads SASEGT. The junction had 10 bases not matched to a gene; V was cut back by 2 bases and J by 11 bases. A single record per CDR3 protein comes from TCRdb applying MiXCR to the 5' RACE reads. Counted here are 4,000 to 5,000 distinct CDR3 sequences, 9.5% to 15% occurring once; the ten biggest clones make up about 27%. The sequencing used lung tumor tissue, collected at surgery. The clonotype originates from a male donor with early-stage non-small cell lung cancer. The genes are TRBV6-1 and TRBJ2-1, with 9 positions matching TRBD2. In DNA, the CDR3 is TGTGCCAGCAGTGAAAGCGGGGGGAACGGGCCCAAGCAGTTCTTC. Protein sequence: CASSESGGNGPKQFF.